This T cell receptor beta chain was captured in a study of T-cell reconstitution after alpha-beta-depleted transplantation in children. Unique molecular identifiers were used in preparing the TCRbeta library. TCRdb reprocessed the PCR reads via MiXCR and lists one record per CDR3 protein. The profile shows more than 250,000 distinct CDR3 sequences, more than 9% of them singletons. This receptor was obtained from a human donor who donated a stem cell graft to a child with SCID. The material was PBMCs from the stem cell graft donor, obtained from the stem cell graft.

For the CDR3, the DNA is TGCGCCAGCAGCCCCCCCGAGACGGGGGGGAGCACAGATACGCAGTATTTT. As protein: CASSPPETGGSTDTQYF. The rearrangement joins TRBV5-1 to TRBJ2-3; 8 bases match TRBD2. The CDR3 extends over 17 amino acids. Germline values: CDR1 SGHRS, CDR2 YFSETQ. With 4 bases clipped from V and 0 bases from J, the junction kept 10 bases outside the gene matches. Full variable domain (missing parts from reference TRBV5-1 and TRBJ2-3): KAGVTQTPRYLIKTRGQQVTLSCSPISGHRSVSWYQQTPGQGLQFLFEYFSETQRNKGNFPGRFSGRQFSNSRSEMNVSTLELGDSALYLCASSPPETGGSTDTQYFGPGTRLTVL.